This T cell receptor beta chain was found in a study of CD8+ T cells in alopecia areata. Documented treatment: oral pan-JAK inhibitor, 5-10 mg twice daily. cDNA serving as the sequencing template came from extracted, reverse transcribed RNA. The data were produced by immunoSEQ multiplex PCR, yet TCRdb's version contains in-frame clones alone and is incomplete. Of some 170,000 clones listed, 58% are singletons. The CDR3 extends over 14 amino acids. CDR1 is SGHRS, CDR2 YFSETQ, per germline. The germline V and J ends were trimmed by 0 bases and 2 bases, with 9 bases remaining between them. The TCR was taken from a human donor with alopecia areata. The sequences come from CD4+ T cells sorted from blood, collected at week 56, from a patient treated with tofacitinib. The chain recombines TRBV5-1 with TRBJ2-7; D ambiguous. CDR3 in amino acids: CASSLGYSPYEQYF. The CDR3 coding sequence is TGCGCCAGCAGCTTGGGCTACAGCCCCTACGAGCAGTACTTC. The entire variable domain, with the rest obtained from reference TRBV5-1 and TRBJ2-7, is as follows: KAGVTQTPRYLIKTRGQQVTLSCSPISGHRSVSWYQQTPGQGLQFLFEYFSETQRNKGNFPGRFSGRQFSNSRSEMNVSTLELGDSALYLCASSLGYSPYEQYFGPGTRLTVT.